This TCR beta chain was obtained from a study of T-cell memory formation after mild COVID-19. Study in general: TCR clusters were largely donor specific.

Sample barcodes and UMIs were carried by the TCR alpha and TCR beta cDNA libraries that 5'RACE generated with constant-segment primers. TCRdb passed the 5' RACE reads through MiXCR, listing each CDR3 protein once. This table has some 210,000 distinct CDR3 sequences, about 10% appearing once. V was trimmed by 4 bases and J by 3 bases, leaving 10 bases between them. Germline CDR1 reads SGHRS; CDR2 reads YFSETQ. The CDR3 has 14 residues. The table lists this clonotype with many counts. Its antigen is as yet unknown. General observations from the study: Pre-infection memory already had some responding clones, implying cross-reactive memory joined.

The sequenced material came from PBMCs or a T cell subset sorted from them (not recorded which). The chain joins TRBV5-1 to TRBJ2-2; D uncertain. The TCR sequence derives from a man between 18 and 29 years old who had mild COVID-19 (a few samples of this study predate the infection). Cell type and time point are not known. The CDR3 sequence is CASSLRTDTGELFF. The CDR3 DNA follows: TGCGCCAGCAGCCTAAGAACAGACACCGGGGAGCTGTTTTTT.